The 18 T cell receptor beta chains below were found in one sample sequenced in a study of T cell changes during pregnancy in multiple sclerosis. Libraries were prepared by immunoSEQ multiplex PCR; TCRdb keeps only in-frame clonotypes and omits some of them. Among tens of thousands of clones, about 90% were seen once, and the ten largest hold around 0.52%. This material consisted of CD4+ T cells from peripheral blood mononuclear cells, taken in the third trimester of pregnancy. These receptors were taken from a female donor with multiple sclerosis, enrolled in a pregnancy study.

The chain carries TRBV27 and TRBJ2-7; TRBD1 aligns across 9 bases. After removal of 5 bases from V and 4 bases from J, the junction contained 15 bases not matched to a gene. CDR3 length equals 17 residues. Germline V gene data show CDR1 as MNHEY and CDR2 as SMNVEV (reference sequence). CDR3 loop: CASSPKGWGTGIYEQYF. The CDR3 nucleotides read TGTGCCAGCAGTCCCAAGGGGTGGGGGACAGGGATTTACGAGCAGTACTTC.

The V gene is TRBV5-6, the J gene TRBJ2-2; D perhaps matches TRBD2 (5 bases). Trimming shortened V by 0 bases and J by 6 bases, and 12 bases separated the two germline ends. The CDR3 spans 15 residues. The germline CDR1 and CDR2 sequences are SGHDT and YYEEEE. The CDR3 sequence is CASSLAPGISGELFF. In DNA, the CDR3 is TGTGCCAGCAGCTTGGCCCCGGGGATCTCCGGGGAGCTGTTTTTT.

This clone showed up just once. The V and J genes are TRBV5-1 and TRBJ2-1; no clear D gene. CDR3 size: 13 residues. The germline CDR1 and CDR2 sequences are SGHRS and YFSETQ. Deletions cut 6 bases from V and 6 bases from J, with 13 bases between. CDR3 residues: CASTVVGSNEQFF. In DNA form, the CDR3 reads TGCGCCAGCACCGTTGTGGGCAGCAATGAGCAGTTCTTC. The complete variable domain, with remaining parts taken from reference TRBV5-1 and TRBJ2-1, reads KAGVTQTPRYLIKTRGQQVTLSCSPISGHRSVSWYQQTPGQGLQFLFEYFSETQRNKGNFPGRFSGRQFSNSRSEMNVSTLELGDSALYLCASTVVGSNEQFFGPGTRLTVL.

J is TRBJ1-1 and V is TRBV6-5, with a possible D match to TRBD1 (5 bases). Germline V CDR1 and CDR2: MNHEY, SVGAGI. The CDR3 extends over 13 amino acids. V lost 10 bases, J lost 2 bases, and 14 bases lay in between. DNA of the CDR3: TGTGCCACCTTTCCGACAGCAAACACTGAAGCTTTCTTT. Protein product: CATFPTANTEAFF.

Concerning this clone: The identical CDR3 is also encoded by other nucleotide sequences in the sample. This sequence joins TRBV5-1 and TRBJ2-7; 10 positions agree with TRBD2. Germline-derived CDR1 and CDR2 are SGHRS and YFSETQ. CDR3 length: 14 residues. After removal of 2 bases from V and 2 bases from J, the junction contained 1 base not matched to a gene. The CDR3 sequence: CASSLAGGPYEQYF. CDR3 nucleotide sequence: TGCGCCAGCAGCTTAGCGGGAGGGCCCTACGAGCAGTACTTC.

Notes on this clone: Sequence at one end of the junction differs from germline and may be a read error. V gene TRBV25-1 combines with J gene TRBJ2-3; D perhaps matches TRBD1 (5 bases). The CDR3 length is 14 residues. Germline CDR1 MGHDK, CDR2 SYGVNS. The CDR3 protein is CASSEFSSTGTQYF. The CDR3 DNA reads TGTGCCAGCAGTGAATTCAGCAGCACAGGTACGCAGTATTTT.

V gene TRBV7-3 combines with J gene TRBJ2-2, with a weak D call TRBD1 (5 bases). V was trimmed by 4 bases and J by 8 bases, leaving 14 bases between them. The CDR3 totals 14 residues. CDR1 SGHTA and CDR2 FQGTGA come from the germline V gene. CDR3 loop: CASSSGKDPGELFF. The CDR3 region has the DNA TGTGCCAGCAGCTCAGGGAAGGATCCGGGGGAGCTGTTTTTT.

The chain joins TRBV6-5 to TRBJ2-7, with 7 nucleotides matching TRBD1. Trimming cost V 0 bases and J 0 bases; bases outside gene matches: 5. This CDR3 spans 16 amino acids. Germline values: CDR1 MNHEY, CDR2 SVGAGI. DNA of the CDR3: TGTGCCAGCAGTTACTCCCGACAGGGCGCCTCCTACGAGCAGTACTTC. Its protein is CASSYSRQGASYEQYF.

The chain is built from TRBV5-1 and TRBJ1-2; D perhaps matches TRBD1 (5 bases). Per germline, CDR1 SGHRS and CDR2 YFSETQ. This CDR3 spans 14 amino acids. V was shortened by 0 bases and J by 4 bases, with 10 bases between the two germline ends. CDR3 sequence: CASSLAGGSYGYTF. The CDR3 DNA reads TGCGCCAGCAGCTTGGCCGGGGGTAGCTATGGCTACACCTTC.

The chain's CDR3 is CASSLGTSGSYEQYF. CDR3 nucleotide sequence: TGCGCCAGCAGCCTGGGGACTAGCGGGAGCTACGAGCAGTACTTC. V and J are TRBV4-3 and TRBJ2-7, with TRBD2 matching over 14 bases. The germline CDR1 and CDR2 sequences are LGHNA and YSLEER. Losses at the gene ends were 4 bases for V and 3 bases for J; bases not matched to a gene: 2. This CDR3 contains 15 residues.

This clone appeared once. The V and J genes are TRBV19 and TRBJ2-2; D remains ambiguous. With 3 bases removed from V and 4 bases from J, the gap between germline ends came to 12 bases. The CDR3 spans 15 residues. The germline CDR1 and CDR2 sequences are LNHDA and SQIVND (reference sequence). CDR3 nucleotides: TGTGCCAGTAGTATGGATCAGGCCCCCACCGGGGAGCTGTTTTTT. It is translated as CASSMDQAPTGELFF.

The J gene is TRBJ2-6, the V gene TRBV4-1; D uncertain. From germline, CDR1 is MGHRA and CDR2 YSYEKL. Trimming shortened V by 4 bases and J by 0 bases, and 13 bases separated the two germline ends. This CDR3 region has 17 residues. The CDR3 loop reads CASSLPPRSSGANVLTF. CDR3 coding DNA: TGCGCCAGCAGCCTCCCACCCCGCAGCTCTGGGGCCAACGTCCTGACTTTC.

The V call is TRBV7-9, the J call TRBJ2-1; 7 bases match TRBD1. The CDR3 loop spans 16 amino acids. Germline V gene sequence: CDR1 SEHNR, CDR2 FQNEAQ (reference sequence). Unmatched junction bases numbered 6, after V lost 4 bases and J lost 0 bases. CDR3 in amino acids: CASSSWTGVSYNEQFF. CDR3 in DNA: TGTGCCAGCAGCTCCTGGACAGGAGTCTCCTACAATGAGCAGTTCTTC.

This sequence joins TRBV5-1 and TRBJ2-2; perhaps TRBD1 as D (6 bases). Germline V lookup: CDR1 SGHRS, CDR2 YFSETQ. V lost 0 bases and J lost 4, with 13 bases in between. The CDR3 contains 16 residues. CDR3 in amino acids: CASSLDGGASTGELFF. CDR3 bases: TGCGCCAGCAGCTTGGATGGGGGCGCCAGCACCGGGGAGCTGTTTTTT.

This sequence joins TRBV2 and TRBJ1-4; D is unclear. V was pared by 6 bases and J by 8 bases, with 7 bases between. In germline, CDR1 is SNHLY, CDR2 FYNNEI. CDR3 length: 11 amino acids. CDR3: CASRSMEKLFF. In DNA form, the CDR3 reads TGTGCCAGCAGATCCATGGAAAAACTGTTTTTT.

The rearrangement uses TRBV29-1 and TRBJ2-7, with 8 bases fitting TRBD2. Germline V gene data show CDR1 as SQVTM and CDR2 as ANQGSEA. Trimming took 7 bases from V and 1 from J; bases not matched to a gene: 9. The CDR3 runs 14 residues. In DNA form, the CDR3 reads TGCAGCGCCGGGGGGGCGGGTCAATCCTACGAGCAGTACTTC. Translation gives CSAGGAGQSYEQYF.

This sequence joins TRBV2 and TRBJ1-2, with D unresolved. The germline V gene encodes CDR1 SNHLY and CDR2 FYNNEI. The CDR3 has 13 amino acids. The germline V and J ends were trimmed by 2 bases and 3 bases, with 7 bases remaining between them. In DNA, the CDR3 is TGTGCCAGCAGTGAACGACAATACTATGGCTACACCTTC. Its protein is CASSERQYYGYTF.

This chain links TRBV7-9 with TRBJ1-6; 8 nucleotides line up with TRBD1. The CDR3 is 15 residues long. Germline values: CDR1 SEHNR, CDR2 FQNEAQ (reference sequence). Trimming took 0 bases from V and 8 from J; bases not matched to a gene: 3. This chain's CDR3 is CASSLARQGHSPLHF. In DNA form, the CDR3 reads TGTGCCAGCAGCTTAGCGCGACAGGGGCATTCACCCCTCCACTTT.